The 11 T cell receptor beta chains reported below all come from one sample, sequenced in a study of OX40 agonist ivuxolimab in advanced cancers. The library was prepared using the immunoSEQ multiplex PCR assay. What TCRdb holds here is the immuneACCESS table cut down to in-frame rearrangements. Part of the clones is not present; checked against another copy, under half of the missing clones reflect an unresolved V gene, and the others are unexplained. This sample has 39,000 or so clones in its table, and more than 70% of those were observed once. Jointly, the top ten make up roughly 0.58% of the sample. The starting material was CD4+ or CD8+ T cells sorted from blood, obtained in a trial of the OX40 agonist ivuxolimab. The receptors were sampled from an adult with an advanced solid tumor such as melanoma, head and neck, liver or kidney cancer.

The chain recombines TRBV2 with TRBJ2-1; 9 bases are shared with TRBD2. The germline V gene has CDR1 SNHLY and CDR2 FYNNEI. J was trimmed by 7 bases and V by 4 bases; bases with no gene match: 2. This CDR3 region has 13 residues. For the CDR3, the DNA is TGTGCCAGCAGTGGGCTAGCGGGAAATGAGCAGTTCTTC. It codes for CASSGLAGNEQFF.

This chain joins TRBV11-3 and TRBJ2-2; the D is unclear. The germline gives CDR1 SGHNT, CDR2 YENEEA. The V and J ends lost 4 bases and 8 bases respectively, with 23 bases between them. CDR3 size: 17 residues. The CDR3 reads CASSSALGALERGELFF. The CDR3 DNA reads as TGTGCCAGCAGCTCAGCCCTAGGAGCGTTGGAACGGGGGGAGCTGTTTTTT.

The chain joins TRBV7-3 to TRBJ1-1; D is unresolved. CDR1 is SGHTA and CDR2 is FQGTGA in the germline V gene. The ends were cut back, 6 bases at V and 6 bases at J, with 14 bases in the middle. CDR3 length: 13 residues. The CDR3 sequence is CASSWGGGAEAFF. The CDR3 bases are TGTGCCAGCAGTTGGGGTGGCGGGGCTGAAGCTTTCTTT.

The genes are TRBV1 and TRBJ2-2; the table's D gene call, TRBD2, was not cross checked with the DNA. TRBV1 corresponds to a pseudogene. The CDR3 covers 15 residues. The CDR3 DNA sequence: TGCACCAGCATCCTAGGGAGGCATAACACCGGGGAGCTGTTTTTT. This gives the protein CTSILGRHNTGELFF.

The rearrangement uses TRBV11-2 and TRBJ2-1; D is ambiguous. Germline V gene data show CDR1 as SGHAT and CDR2 as FQNNGV. CDR3 length equals 15 residues. The V end was cut by 1 base, the J end by 2 bases, with 9 bases between. The CDR3 loop is CASSLVWTAYNEQFF. DNA for the CDR3: TGTGCCAGCAGCTTAGTCTGGACGGCCTACAATGAGCAGTTCTTC.

The V and J genes are TRBV30 and TRBJ1-4, with 8 nucleotides matching TRBD1. This CDR3 has 17 amino acids. Germline values: CDR1 GTSNPN, CDR2 SVGIG (reference sequence). The J segment lost 0 bases and the V segment lost 1 base, leaving 7 bases of the junction unmatched. Written as DNA, the CDR3 is TGTGCCTGGAGTGCCCTAGGACAGGGAGCAACTAATGAAAAACTGTTTTTT. Its translation is CAWSALGQGATNEKLFF.

This chain uses TRBV9 with TRBJ2-1, with 7 bases that match TRBD1. The CDR3 covers 16 residues. Trimming took 4 bases from V and 0 from J; bases not matched to a gene: 7. CDR1 is SGDLS and CDR2 is YYNGEE in the germline V gene. The CDR3, as DNA: TGTGCCAGCAGCTTCTTCGGACAGGTCTCCTACAATGAGCAGTTCTTC. Protein product: CASSFFGQVSYNEQFF.

The chain combines TRBV9 with TRBJ2-3; 7 bases match TRBD1. The germline CDR1 and CDR2 sequences are SGDLS and YYNGEE. V shed 3 bases, J shed 4 bases, and the junction held 11 bases outside the gene matches. The length of the CDR3 is 16 residues. The CDR3 bases are TGTGCCAGCAGCGCCCTCGAGGGGGCTGTAGCAGATACGCAGTATTTT. Translating gives CASSALEGAVADTQYF.

The V and J genes are TRBV9 and TRBJ1-6; D is unclear. V was cut by 1 base and J by 6 bases, with 8 bases left in between. Germline V gene lookup returns CDR1 SGDLS and CDR2 YYNGEE. This CDR3 region has 14 residues. CDR3 region: CASSVYSLNSPLHF. The CDR3 DNA sequence: TGTGCCAGCAGCGTATACAGCCTTAATTCACCCCTCCACTTT.

This clone was detected only once. The V call is TRBV7-2, the J call TRBJ1-5; D uncertain. Germline V gene data show CDR1 as SGHTA and CDR2 as FQGNSA. The CDR3 is 13 amino acids. V was cut by 4 bases and J by 4 bases, with 8 bases left in between. The CDR3 DNA is TGTGCCAGCAGCTCCCCCGGGAATCAGCCCCAGCATTTT. Its protein product is CASSSPGNQPQHF.

V gene TRBV11-2 combines with J gene TRBJ2-6; D gene uncertain. V gave up 5 bases and J gave up 4 bases, with 15 bases separating them. CDR1 and CDR2 (germline): SGHAT, FQNNGV. The CDR3 has 16 residues. The CDR3 is CASSKSRVTGANVLTF. CDR3 nucleotide sequence: TGTGCCAGCAGCAAATCCCGGGTTACCGGGGCCAACGTCCTGACTTTC.